This T cell receptor (beta chain) was sequenced for a study of T cell responses to AZD1222 COVID-19 vaccine. TCRdb keeps only in-frame clones here, not all; method: immunoSEQ multiplex PCR. The sample consists of about 56,000 clones, around 88% of them appearing once. Broader study findings: White British ancestry dominated among donors, who included more females, and clonal diversity was possibly underestimated.

This clone was detected a few times. Its antigen remains unknown. The CDR3 has 13 residues. The ends were cut back, 4 bases at V and 3 bases at J, with 9 bases in the middle. This receptor was taken from an adult who received the AZD1222 COVID-19 vaccine. V is TRBV12-3 or TRBV12-4 and J is TRBJ1-2; perhaps TRBD1 as D (5 bases). Sequenced here: peripheral blood, sampled 28 days after the second AZD1222 dose. CDR3: CASSSGWDYGYTF. The CDR3 nucleotides read TGTGCCAGCAGTTCAGGGTGGGACTATGGCTACACCTTC.